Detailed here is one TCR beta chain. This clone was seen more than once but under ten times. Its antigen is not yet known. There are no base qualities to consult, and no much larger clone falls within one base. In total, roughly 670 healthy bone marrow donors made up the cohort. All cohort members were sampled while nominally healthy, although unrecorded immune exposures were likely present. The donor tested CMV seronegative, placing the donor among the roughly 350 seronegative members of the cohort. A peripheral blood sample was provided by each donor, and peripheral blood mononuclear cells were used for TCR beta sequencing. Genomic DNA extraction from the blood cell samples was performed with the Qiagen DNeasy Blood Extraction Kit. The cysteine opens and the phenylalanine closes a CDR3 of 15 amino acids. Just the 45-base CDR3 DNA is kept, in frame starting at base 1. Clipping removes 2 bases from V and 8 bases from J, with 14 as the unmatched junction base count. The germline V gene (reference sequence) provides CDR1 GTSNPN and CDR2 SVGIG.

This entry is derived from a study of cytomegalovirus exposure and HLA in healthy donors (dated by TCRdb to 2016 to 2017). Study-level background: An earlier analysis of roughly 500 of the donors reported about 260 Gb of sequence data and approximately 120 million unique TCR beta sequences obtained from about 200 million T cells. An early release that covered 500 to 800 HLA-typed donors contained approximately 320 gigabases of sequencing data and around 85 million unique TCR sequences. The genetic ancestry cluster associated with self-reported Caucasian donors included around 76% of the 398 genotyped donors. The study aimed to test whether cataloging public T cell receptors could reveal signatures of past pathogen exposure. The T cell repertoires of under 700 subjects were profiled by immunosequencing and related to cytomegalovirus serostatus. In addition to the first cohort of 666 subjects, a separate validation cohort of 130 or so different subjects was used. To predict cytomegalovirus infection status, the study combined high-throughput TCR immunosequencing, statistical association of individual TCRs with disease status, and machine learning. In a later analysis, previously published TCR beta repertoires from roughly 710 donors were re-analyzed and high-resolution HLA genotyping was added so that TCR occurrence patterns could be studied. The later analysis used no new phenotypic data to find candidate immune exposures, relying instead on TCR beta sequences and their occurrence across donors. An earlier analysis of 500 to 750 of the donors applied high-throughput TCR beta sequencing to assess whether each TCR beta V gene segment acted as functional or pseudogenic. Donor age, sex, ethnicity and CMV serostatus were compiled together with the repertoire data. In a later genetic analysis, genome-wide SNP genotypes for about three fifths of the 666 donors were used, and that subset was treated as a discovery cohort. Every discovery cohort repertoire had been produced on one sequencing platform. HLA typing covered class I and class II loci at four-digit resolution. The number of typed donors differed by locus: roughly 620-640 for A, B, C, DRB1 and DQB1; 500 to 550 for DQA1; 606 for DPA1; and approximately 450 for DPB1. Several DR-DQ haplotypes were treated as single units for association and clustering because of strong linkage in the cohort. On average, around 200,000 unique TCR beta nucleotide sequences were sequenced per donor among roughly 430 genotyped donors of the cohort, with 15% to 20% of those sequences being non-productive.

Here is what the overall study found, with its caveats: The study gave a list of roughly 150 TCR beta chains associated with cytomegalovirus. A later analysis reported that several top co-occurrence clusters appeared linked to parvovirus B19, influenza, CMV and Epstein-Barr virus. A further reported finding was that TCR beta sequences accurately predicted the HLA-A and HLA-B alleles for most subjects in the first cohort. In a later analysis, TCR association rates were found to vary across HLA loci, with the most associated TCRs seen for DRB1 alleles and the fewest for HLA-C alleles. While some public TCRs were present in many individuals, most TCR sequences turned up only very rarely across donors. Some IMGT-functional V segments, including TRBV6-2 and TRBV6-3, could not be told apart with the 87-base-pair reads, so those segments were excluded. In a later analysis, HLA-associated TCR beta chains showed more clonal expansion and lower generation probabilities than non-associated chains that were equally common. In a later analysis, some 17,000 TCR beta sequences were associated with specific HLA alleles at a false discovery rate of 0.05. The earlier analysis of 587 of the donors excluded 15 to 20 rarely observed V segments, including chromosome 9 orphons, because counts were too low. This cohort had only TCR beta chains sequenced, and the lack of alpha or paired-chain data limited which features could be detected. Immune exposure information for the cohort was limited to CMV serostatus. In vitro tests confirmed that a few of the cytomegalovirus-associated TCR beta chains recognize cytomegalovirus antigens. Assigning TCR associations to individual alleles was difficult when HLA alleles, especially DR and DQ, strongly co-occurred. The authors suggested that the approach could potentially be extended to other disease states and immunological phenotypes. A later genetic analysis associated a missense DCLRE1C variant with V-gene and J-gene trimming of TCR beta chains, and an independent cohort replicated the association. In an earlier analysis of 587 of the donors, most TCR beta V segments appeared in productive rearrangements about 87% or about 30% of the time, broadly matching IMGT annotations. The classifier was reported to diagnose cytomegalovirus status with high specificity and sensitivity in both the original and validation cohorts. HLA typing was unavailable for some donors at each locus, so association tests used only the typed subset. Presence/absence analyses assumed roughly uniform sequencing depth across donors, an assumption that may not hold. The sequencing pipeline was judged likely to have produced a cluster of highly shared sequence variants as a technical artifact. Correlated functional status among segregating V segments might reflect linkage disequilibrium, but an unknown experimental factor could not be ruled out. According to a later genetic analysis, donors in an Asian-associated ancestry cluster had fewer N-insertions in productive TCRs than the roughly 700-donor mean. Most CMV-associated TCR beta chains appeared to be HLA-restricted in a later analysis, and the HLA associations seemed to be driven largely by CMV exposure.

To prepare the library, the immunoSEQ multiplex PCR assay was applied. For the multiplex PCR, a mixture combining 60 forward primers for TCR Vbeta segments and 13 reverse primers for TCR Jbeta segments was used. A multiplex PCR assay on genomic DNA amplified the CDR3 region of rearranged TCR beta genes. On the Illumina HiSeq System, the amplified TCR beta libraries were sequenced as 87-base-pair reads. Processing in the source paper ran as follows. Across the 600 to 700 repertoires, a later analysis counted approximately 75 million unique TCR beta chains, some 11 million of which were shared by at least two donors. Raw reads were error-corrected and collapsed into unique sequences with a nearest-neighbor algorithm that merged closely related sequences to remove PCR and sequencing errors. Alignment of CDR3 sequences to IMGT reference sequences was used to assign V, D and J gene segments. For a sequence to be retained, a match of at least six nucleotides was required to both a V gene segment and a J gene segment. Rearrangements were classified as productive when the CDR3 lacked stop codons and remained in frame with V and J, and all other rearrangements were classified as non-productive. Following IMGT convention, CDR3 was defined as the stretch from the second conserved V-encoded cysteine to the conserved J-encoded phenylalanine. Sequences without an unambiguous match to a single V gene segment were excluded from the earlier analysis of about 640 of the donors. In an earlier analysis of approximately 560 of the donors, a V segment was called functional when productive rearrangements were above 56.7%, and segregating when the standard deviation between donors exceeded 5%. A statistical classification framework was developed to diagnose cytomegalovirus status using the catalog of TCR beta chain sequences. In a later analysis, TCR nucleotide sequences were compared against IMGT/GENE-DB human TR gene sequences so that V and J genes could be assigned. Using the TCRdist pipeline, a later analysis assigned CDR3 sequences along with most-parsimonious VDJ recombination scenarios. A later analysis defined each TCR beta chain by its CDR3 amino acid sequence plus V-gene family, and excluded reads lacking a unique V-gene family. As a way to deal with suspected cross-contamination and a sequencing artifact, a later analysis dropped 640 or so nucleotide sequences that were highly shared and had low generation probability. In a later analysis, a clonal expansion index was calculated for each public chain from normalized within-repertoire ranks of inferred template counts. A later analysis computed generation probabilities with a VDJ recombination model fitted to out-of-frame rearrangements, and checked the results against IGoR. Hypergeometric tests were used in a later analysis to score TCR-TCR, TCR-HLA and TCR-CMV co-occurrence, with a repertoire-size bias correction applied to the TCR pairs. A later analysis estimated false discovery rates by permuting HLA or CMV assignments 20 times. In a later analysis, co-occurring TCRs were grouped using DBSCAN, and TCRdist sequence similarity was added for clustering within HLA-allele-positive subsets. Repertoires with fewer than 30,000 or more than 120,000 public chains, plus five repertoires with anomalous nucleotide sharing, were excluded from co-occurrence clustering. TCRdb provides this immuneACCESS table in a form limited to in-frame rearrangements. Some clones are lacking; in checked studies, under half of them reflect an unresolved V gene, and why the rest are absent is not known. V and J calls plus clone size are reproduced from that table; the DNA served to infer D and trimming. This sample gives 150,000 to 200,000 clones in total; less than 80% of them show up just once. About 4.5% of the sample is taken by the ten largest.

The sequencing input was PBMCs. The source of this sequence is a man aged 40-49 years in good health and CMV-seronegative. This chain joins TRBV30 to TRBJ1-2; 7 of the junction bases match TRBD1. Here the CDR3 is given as CAWSIRQGRLGGYTF. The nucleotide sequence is TGTGCCTGGAGTATCCGACAGGGAAGGTTGGGCGGCTACACCTTC.